This T cell receptor (beta chain) was retrieved from a study of CD8+CD57+ T cells in acquired aplastic anemia. Study observations and caveats: Patients and healthy controls showed no significant CD8+ Simpson's diversity difference.

Deletions cut 3 bases from V and 0 bases from J, with 6 bases between. Germline lookup yields CDR1 DFQATT and CDR2 SNEGSKA (reference sequence). CDR3 length: 14 residues. Sequenced patients had shown CD8+CD57+ cell expansion by flow cytometry. Genomic DNA, the template, was used for profiling of the TCR beta VDJ and CDR3. TCRdb passed the reads through MiXCR, listing each CDR3 protein once. The sample holds around 500,000 distinct CDR3 sequences, around 30% seen once. This clonotype showed up many times. What it binds is not known. This chain links TRBV20-1 with TRBJ1-6; no reliable D call. The source of this sequence is a human donor with aplastic anemia. Sequencing was done on a sample of sorted CD4+, CD8+, or CD8+CD57+ T cells (not recorded which) from PBMCs. CDR3 amino acids: CSASVRSYNSPLHF. The CDR3 DNA reads as TGCAGTGCTAGCGTACGCTCCTATAATTCACCCCTCCACTTT.